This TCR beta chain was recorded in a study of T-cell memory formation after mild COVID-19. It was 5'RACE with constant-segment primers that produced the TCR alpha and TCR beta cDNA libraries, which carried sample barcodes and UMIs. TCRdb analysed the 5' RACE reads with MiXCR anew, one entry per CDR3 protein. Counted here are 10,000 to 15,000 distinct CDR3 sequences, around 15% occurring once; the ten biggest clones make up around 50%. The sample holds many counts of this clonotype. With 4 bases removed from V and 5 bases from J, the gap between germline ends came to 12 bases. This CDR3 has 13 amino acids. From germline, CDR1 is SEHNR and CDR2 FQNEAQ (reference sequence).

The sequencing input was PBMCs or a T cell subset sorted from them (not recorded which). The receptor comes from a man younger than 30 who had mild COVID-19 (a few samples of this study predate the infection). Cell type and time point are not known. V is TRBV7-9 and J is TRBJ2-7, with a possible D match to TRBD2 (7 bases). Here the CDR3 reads CASSWEGDDEQYF. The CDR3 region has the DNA TGTGCCAGCAGCTGGGAGGGGGACGACGAGCAGTACTTC.